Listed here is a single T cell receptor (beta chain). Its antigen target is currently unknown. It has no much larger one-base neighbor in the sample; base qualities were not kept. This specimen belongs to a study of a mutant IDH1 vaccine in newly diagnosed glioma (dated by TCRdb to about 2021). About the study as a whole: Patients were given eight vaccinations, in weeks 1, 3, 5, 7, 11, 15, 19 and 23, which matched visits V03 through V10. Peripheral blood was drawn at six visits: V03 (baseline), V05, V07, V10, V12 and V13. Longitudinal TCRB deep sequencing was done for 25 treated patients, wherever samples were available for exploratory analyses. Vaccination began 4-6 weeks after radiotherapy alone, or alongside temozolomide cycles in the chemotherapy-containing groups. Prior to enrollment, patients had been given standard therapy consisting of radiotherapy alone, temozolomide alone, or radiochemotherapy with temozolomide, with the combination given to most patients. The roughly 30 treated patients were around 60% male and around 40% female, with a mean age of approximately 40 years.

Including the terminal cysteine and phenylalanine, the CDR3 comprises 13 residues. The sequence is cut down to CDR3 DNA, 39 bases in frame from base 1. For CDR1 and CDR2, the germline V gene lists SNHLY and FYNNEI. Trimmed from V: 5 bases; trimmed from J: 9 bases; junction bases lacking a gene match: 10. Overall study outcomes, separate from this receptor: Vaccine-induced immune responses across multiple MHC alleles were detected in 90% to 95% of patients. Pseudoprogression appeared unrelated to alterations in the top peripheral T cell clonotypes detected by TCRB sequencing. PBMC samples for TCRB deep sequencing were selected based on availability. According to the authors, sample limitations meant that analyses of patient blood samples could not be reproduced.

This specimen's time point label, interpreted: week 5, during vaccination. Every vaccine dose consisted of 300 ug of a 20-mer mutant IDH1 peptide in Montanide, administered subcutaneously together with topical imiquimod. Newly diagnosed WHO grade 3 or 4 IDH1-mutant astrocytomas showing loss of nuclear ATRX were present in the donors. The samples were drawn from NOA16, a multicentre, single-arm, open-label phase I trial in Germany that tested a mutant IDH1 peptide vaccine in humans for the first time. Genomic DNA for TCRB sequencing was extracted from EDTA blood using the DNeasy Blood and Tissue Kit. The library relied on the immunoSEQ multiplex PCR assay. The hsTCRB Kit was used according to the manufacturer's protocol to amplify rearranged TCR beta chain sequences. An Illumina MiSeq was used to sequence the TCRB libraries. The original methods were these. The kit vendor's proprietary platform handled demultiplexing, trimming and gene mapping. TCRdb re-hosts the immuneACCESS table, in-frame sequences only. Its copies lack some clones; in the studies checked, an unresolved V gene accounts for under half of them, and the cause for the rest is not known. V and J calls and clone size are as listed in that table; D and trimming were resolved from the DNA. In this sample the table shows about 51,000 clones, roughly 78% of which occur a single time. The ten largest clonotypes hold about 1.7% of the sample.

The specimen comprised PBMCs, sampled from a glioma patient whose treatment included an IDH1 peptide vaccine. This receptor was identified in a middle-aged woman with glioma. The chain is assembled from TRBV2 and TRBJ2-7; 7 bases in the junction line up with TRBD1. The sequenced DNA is TGTGCCAGCAGTCCCGGACAGGTGGGGTTGCAGTACTTC. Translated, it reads CASSPGQVGLQYF.